Detailed here is one T cell receptor (beta chain). The CDR3 totals 16 residues. Germline V gene lookup returns CDR1 KGHDR and CDR2 SFDVKD. V lost 2 bases and J lost 5, with 15 bases in between. The data were taken from a study of T-cell memory formation after mild COVID-19. Study overall: Largely donor-specific TCR clusters were found.

Each CDR3 protein is one row after TCRdb ran MiXCR on the 5' RACE reads. This table holds about 170,000 distinct CDR3 sequences, around 13% found once. Sample: PBMCs or a T cell subset sorted from them (not recorded which). This chain joins TRBV24-1 and TRBJ2-1; D assignment may be TRBD1 or TRBD2 (5 bases each). The sequence was obtained from a young man who had mild COVID-19 (a few samples of this study predate the infection). Cell type and time point are not known. Here the CDR3 reads CATSDYRGATNNEQFF. The CDR3 DNA reads as TGTGCCACCAGTGATTATAGGGGAGCGACCAACAATGAGCAGTTCTTC.